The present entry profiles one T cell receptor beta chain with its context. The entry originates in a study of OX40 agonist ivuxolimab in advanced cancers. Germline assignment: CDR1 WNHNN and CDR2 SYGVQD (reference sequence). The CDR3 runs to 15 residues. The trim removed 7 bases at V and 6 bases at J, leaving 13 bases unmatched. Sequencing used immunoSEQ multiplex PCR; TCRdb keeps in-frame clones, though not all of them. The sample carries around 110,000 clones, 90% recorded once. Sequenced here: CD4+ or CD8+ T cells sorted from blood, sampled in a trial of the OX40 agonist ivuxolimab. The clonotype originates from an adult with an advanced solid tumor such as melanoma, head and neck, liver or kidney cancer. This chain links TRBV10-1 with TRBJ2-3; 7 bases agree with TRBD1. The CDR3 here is CASTAGTDSSDTQYF. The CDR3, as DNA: TGCGCCAGCACCGCAGGGACAGACTCCTCCGATACGCAGTATTTT.